The rows below give T cell receptor beta chains drawn from one sample of a study of blood T cell repertoires in COVID-19. Here immunoSEQ multiplex PCR was the method, and the copy in TCRdb shows in-frame clones only, minus some. This sample has roughly 300,000 clones, with approximately 90% found just once. Sequences were obtained from PBMCs or T cells enriched from blood (not recorded which). The source of these receptors is a man younger than 45 who had recovered from COVID-19. The CDR3 runs from the conserved cysteine through the conserved F or W. The D gene is left open where the match is weak. Not all rows give a size; the values are once, few, many and, for expanded clones, a class.

>16|TRBV28|-|TRBJ2-7|TRBD1
TGTGCCAGCAGTGTCTCCCCCGGGACAGGGTCCTACGAGCAGTACTTC
CASSVSPGTGSYEQYF
>15|TRBV28|-|TRBJ2-7|TRBD2
TGTGCCGGCAGTGGCGGGGGGGTAAGTCGCCACGAGCAGTACTTC
CAGSGGGVSRHEQYF
>15|TRBV15|-|TRBJ1-1|-
TGTGCCACCAGCAGAGGTACTAGGGGGGGAACTGAAGCTTTCTTT
CATSRGTRGGTEAFF
>13|TRBV6-5|-|TRBJ1-1|-
TGTGCCACCCGACGGACTGAGAACACTGAAGCTTTCTTT
CATRRTENTEAFF
>15|TRBV6-4|-|TRBJ2-3|TRBD2
TGTGCCAGCAGTCCCCGACTAGCGGGAGAAGATACGCAGTATTTT
CASSPRLAGEDTQYF
>14|TRBV11-2|-|TRBJ2-2|-
TGTGCCAGCAGCTTAGCTGCGAACACCGGGGAGCTGTTTTTT
CASSLAANTGELFF
>16|TRBV11-2|-|TRBJ2-7|TRBD1
TGTGCCAGCAGCCCCGCCTTGGGGACAGGGGTGGAGGAGCAGTACTTC
CASSPALGTGVEEQYF
>16|TRBV5-1|-|TRBJ2-3|TRBD2
TGCGCCAGCAGCTACGGGACTAGCGGCCCCACAGATACGCAGTATTTT
CASSYGTSGPTDTQYF
>11|TRBV28|-|TRBJ1-2|-
TGTGCCAGCAGCCCCCTAGTTGGCTACACCTTC
CASSPLVGYTF
>15|TRBV19|-|TRBJ1-2|TRBD1
TGTGCCAGTAGGCCTTCAACCGGGACAGGGCGCGGCTACACCTTC
CASRPSTGTGRGYTF
>15|TRBV5-1|once|TRBJ1-1|TRBD1
TGCGCCAGCAGCTTACAGGGGGCGCAAAGCACTGAAGCTTTCTTT
CASSLQGAQSTEAFF
>14|TRBV7-9|-|TRBJ2-2|-
TGTGCCGGAGAGACAGGCCCGAACACCGGGGAGCTGTTTTTT
CAGETGPNTGELFF